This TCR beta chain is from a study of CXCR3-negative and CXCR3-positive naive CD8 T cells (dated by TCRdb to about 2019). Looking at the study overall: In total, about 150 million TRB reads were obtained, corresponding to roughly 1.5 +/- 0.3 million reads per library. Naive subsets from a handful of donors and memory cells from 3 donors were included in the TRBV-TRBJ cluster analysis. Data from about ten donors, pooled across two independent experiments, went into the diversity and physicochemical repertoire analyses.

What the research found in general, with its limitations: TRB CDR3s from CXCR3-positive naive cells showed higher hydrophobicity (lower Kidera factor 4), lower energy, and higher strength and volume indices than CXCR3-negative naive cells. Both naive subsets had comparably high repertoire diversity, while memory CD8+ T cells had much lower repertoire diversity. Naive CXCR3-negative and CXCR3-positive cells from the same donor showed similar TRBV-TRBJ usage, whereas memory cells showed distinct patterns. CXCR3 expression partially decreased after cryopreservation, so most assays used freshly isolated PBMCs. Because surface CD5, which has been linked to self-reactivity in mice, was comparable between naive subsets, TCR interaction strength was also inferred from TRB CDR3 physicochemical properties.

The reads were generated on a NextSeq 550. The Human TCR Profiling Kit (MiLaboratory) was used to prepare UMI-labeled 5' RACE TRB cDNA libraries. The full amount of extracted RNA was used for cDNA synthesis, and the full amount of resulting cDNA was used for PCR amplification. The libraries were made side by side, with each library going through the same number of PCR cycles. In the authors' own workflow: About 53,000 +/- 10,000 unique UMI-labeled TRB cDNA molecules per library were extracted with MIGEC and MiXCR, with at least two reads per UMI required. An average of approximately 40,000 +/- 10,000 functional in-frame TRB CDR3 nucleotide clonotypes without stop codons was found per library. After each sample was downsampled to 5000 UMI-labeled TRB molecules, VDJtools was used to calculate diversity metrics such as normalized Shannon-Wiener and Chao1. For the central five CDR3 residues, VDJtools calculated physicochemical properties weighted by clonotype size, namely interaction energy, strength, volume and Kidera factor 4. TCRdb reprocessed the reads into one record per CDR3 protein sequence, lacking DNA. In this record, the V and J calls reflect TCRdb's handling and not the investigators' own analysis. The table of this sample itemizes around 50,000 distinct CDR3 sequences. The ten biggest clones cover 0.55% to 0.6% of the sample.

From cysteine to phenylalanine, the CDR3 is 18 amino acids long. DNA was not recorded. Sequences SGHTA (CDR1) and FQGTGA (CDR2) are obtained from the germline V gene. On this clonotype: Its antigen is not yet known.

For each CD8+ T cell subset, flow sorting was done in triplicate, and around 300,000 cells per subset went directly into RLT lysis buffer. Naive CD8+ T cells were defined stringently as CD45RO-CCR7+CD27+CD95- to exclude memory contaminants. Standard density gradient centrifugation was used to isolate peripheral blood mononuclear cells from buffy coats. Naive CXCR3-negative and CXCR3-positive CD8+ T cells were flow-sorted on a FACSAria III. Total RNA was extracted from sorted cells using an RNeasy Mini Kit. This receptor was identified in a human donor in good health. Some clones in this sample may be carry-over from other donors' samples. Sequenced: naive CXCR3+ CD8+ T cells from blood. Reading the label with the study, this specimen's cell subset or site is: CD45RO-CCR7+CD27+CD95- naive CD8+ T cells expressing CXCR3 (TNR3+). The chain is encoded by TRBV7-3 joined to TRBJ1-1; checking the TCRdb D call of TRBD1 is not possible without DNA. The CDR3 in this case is CASSPNPTGFLYGTEAFF.